This T cell receptor beta chain was obtained from a study of cytomegalovirus exposure and HLA in healthy donors. Both 60 Vbeta primers and 13 Jbeta primers went into the PCR. As originally analysed: As a later analysis found, there were around 86 million unique TCR beta chains, of which roughly 11 million were shared. Sequencing was performed with immunoSEQ multiplex PCR; in TCRdb, only in-frame clones are kept and a portion is missing. That table is the source of V, J and clone size, and D and trimming were worked out from the DNA. The table has nearly 300,000 clones, roughly 88% seen once; the top ten hold less than 4%. Details on this clone: Its antigen is undetermined.

Points from the study as a whole: Segments of the TCR beta V type were, in most cases, productive about 90% or about 30% of the time in an earlier analysis. A later analysis reportedly found that, within productive TCRs, an Asian-associated ancestry cluster had fewer N-insertions than the mean observed across the roughly 670 donors. A later analysis linked 15,000 to 20,000 TCR beta sequences to HLA alleles at 0.05 false discovery rate.

This clonotype was obtained from a man aged 35 to 55 in good health and CMV-seropositive. Sample: PBMCs.

CDR3 region: CASSTTSGGLGETQYF. The CDR3 region has the DNA TGTGCCAGTAGTACGACTAGCGGAGGACTAGGAGAGACCCAGTACTTC. This chain uses TRBV19 with TRBJ2-5; 9 bases align to TRBD2. The CDR3 runs 16 residues. The V and J ends lost 4 bases and 4 bases, in that order; junction bases with no gene match: 10. CDR1 is LNHDA and CDR2 is SQIVND in the germline V gene (reference sequence).